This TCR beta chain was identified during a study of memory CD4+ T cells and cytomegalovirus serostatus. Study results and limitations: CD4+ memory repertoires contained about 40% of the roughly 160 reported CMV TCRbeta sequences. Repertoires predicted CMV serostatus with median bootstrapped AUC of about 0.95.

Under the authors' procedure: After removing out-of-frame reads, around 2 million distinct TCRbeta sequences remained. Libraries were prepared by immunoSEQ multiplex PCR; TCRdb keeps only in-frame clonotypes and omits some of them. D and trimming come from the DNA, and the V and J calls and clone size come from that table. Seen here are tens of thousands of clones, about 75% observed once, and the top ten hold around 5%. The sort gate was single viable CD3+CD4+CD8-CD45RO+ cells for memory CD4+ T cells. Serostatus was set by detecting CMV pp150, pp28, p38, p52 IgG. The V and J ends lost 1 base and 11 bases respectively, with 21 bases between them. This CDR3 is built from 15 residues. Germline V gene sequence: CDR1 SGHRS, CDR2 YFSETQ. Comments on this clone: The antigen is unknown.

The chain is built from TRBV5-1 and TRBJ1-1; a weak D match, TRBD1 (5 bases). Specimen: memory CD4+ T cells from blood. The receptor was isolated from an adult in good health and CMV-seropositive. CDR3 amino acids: CASSLSGDRDGSAFF. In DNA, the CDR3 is TGCGCCAGCAGCTTGTCGGGGGATAGGGACGGAAGCGCTTTCTTT. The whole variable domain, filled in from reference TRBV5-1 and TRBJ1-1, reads KAGVTQTPRYLIKTRGQQVTLSCSPISGHRSVSWYQQTPGQGLQFLFEYFSETQRNKGNFPGRFSGRQFSNSRSEMNVSTLELGDSALYLCASSLSGDRDGSAFFGQGTRLTVV.